This TCR beta chain derives from a study of T cell responses to AZD1222 COVID-19 vaccine. The CDR3 length is 14 residues. CDR1 and CDR2 from the germline V gene are MDHEN and SYDVKM. The V end was cut by 10 bases, the J end by 3 bases, with 18 bases between. Measured with immunoSEQ multiplex PCR; TCRdb has only the in-frame clones, and not every one. Among roughly 140,000 clones, 85% to 95% were seen once, and the ten largest hold 0.95% to 1.5%. The specimen comprised peripheral blood, sampled on day 0 of AZD1222 vaccination. The origin of this receptor is an adult in good health. The rearrangement links TRBV28 to TRBJ1-1; D possibly corresponds to TRBD1 (6 bases). CDR3 amino acids: CATQQGGYDTEAFF. The CDR3 coding sequence is TGTGCCACCCAACAGGGAGGGTACGACACTGAAGCTTTCTTT.